This T cell receptor beta chain was profiled in a study of blood T cell repertoires in COVID-19. Sequencing was performed with immunoSEQ multiplex PCR; in TCRdb, only in-frame clones are kept and a portion is missing. The data contain approximately 200,000 clones, roughly 80% of them singletons. Trimming pared 6 bases from V and 2 bases from J, leaving 17 bases between. Looked up from germline, CDR1 is MNHEY and CDR2 is SMNVEV (reference sequence). The CDR3 runs 15 residues. The clonotype was recovered from a woman aged 25 to 39 who had recovered from COVID-19. The sample was peripheral blood. V usage is TRBV27 and J usage is TRBJ2-7; perhaps TRBD2 as D (6 bases). The CDR3 loop reads CASSRSGTWPYEQYF. DNA of the CDR3: TGTGCCAGCAGCCGCTCCGGGACTTGGCCCTACGAGCAGTACTTC.